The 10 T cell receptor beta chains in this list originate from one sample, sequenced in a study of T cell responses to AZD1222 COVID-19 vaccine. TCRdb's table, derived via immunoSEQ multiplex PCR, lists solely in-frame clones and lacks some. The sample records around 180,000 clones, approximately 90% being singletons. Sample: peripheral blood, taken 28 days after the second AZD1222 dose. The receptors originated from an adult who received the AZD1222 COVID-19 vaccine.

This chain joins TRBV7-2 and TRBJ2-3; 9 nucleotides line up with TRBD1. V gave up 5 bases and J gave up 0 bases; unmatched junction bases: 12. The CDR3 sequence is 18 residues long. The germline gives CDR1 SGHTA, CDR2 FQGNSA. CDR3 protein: CASSQRQGERASTDTQYF. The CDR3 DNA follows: TGTGCCAGCAGCCAAAGACAGGGGGAGCGGGCTAGCACAGATACGCAGTATTTT.

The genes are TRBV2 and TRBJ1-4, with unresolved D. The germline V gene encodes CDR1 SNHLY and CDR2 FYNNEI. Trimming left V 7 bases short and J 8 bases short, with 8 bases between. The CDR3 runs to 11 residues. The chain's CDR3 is CASTDQEKLFF. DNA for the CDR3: TGTGCCAGCACCGATCAAGAAAAACTGTTTTTT.

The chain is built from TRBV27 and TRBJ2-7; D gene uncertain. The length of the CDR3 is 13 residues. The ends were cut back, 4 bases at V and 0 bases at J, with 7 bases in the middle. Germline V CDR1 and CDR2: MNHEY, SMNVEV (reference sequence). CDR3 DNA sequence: TGTGCCAGCAGTTCGAGTAGCTCCTACGAGCAGTACTTC. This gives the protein CASSSSSSYEQYF.

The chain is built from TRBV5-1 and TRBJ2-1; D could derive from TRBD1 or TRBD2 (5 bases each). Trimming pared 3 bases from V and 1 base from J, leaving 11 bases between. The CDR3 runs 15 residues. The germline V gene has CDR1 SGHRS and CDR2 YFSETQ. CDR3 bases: TGCGCCAGCAGCTCGGGACCCACATCCTACAATGAGCAGTTCTTC. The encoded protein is CASSSGPTSYNEQFF.

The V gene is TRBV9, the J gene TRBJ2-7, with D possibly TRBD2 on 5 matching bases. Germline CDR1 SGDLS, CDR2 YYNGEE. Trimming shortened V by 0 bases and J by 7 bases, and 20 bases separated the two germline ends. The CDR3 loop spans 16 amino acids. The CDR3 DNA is TGTGCCAGCAGCGTAGGGGGTCGGGGTAGGTTGGTTGAGCAGTACTTC. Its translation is CASSVGGRGRLVEQYF.

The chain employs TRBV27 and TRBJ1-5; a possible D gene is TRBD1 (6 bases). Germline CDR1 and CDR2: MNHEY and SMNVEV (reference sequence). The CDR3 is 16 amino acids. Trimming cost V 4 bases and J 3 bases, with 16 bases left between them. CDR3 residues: CASSSVLGQINQPQHF. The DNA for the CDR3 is TGTGCCAGCAGTTCAGTACTTGGACAGATCAATCAGCCCCAGCATTTT.

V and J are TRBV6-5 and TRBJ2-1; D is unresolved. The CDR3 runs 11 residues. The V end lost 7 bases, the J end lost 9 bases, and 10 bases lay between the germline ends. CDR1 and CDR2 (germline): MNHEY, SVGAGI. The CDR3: CASTDASEQFF. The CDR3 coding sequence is TGTGCCAGCACCGACGCCAGTGAGCAGTTCTTC.

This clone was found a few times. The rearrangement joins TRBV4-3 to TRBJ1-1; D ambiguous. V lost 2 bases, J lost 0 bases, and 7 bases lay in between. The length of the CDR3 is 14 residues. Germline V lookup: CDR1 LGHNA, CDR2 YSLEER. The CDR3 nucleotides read TGCGCCAGCAGCCAAACCTCGGTGAACACTGAAGCTTTCTTT. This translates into CASSQTSVNTEAFF.

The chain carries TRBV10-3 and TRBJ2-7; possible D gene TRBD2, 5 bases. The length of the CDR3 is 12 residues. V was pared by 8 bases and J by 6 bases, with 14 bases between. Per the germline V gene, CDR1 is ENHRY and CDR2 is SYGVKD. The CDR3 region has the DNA TGTGCCATCGCGGGTCTTGCGGGCGAGCAGTACTTC. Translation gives CAIAGLAGEQYF.

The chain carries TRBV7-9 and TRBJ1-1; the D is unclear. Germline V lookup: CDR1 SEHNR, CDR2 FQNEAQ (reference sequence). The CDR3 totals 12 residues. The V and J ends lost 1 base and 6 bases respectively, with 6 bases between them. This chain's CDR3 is CASSLVASEAFF. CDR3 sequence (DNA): TGTGCCAGCAGCTTAGTTGCGTCTGAAGCTTTCTTT.